The present entry profiles one T cell receptor beta chain with its context. Its antigen is still unknown. The ends lost 0 bases at V and 5 bases at J; junction bases unmatched: 8. CDR3 length equals 16 residues. The germline V gene has CDR1 LGHNA and CDR2 YSLEER. The primer mix had 60 Vbeta and 13 Jbeta primers. The data were produced by immunoSEQ multiplex PCR, yet TCRdb's version contains in-frame clones alone and is incomplete. This sample carries roughly 88,000 clones, approximately 80% of them seen once, and the ten largest clones take 5% to 5.5%. This entry comes from a study of cytomegalovirus exposure and HLA in healthy donors. Study-level findings and limits: In a later analysis, parvovirus B19, influenza, CMV and Epstein-Barr virus appeared linked to several top co-occurrence clusters.

The source is a man under 40 in good health and CMV-seropositive. Specimen: PBMCs. The chain employs TRBV4-3 and TRBJ2-7, with 9 bases aligning to TRBD1. CDR3 loop: CASSQDEGQGLDEQYF. The CDR3 DNA reads as TGCGCCAGCAGCCAAGATGAAGGACAGGGGTTGGACGAGCAGTACTTC.